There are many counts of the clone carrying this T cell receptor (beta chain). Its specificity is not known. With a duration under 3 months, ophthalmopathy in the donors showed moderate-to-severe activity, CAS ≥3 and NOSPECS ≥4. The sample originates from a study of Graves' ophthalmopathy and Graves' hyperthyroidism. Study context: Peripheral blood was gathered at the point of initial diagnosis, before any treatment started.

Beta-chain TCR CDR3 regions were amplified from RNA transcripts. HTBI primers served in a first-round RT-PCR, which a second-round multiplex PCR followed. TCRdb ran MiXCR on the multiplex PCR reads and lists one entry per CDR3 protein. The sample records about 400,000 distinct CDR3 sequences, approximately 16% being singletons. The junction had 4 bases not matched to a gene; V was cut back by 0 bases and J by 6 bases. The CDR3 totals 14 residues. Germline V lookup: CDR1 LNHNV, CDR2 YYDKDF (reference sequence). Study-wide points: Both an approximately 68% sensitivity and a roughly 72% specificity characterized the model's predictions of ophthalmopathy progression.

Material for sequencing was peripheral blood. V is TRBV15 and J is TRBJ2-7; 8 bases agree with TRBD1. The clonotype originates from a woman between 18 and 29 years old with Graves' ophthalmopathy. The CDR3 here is CATSRDDRGREQYF. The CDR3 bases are TGTGCCACCAGCAGAGATGACAGGGGACGCGAGCAGTACTTC.